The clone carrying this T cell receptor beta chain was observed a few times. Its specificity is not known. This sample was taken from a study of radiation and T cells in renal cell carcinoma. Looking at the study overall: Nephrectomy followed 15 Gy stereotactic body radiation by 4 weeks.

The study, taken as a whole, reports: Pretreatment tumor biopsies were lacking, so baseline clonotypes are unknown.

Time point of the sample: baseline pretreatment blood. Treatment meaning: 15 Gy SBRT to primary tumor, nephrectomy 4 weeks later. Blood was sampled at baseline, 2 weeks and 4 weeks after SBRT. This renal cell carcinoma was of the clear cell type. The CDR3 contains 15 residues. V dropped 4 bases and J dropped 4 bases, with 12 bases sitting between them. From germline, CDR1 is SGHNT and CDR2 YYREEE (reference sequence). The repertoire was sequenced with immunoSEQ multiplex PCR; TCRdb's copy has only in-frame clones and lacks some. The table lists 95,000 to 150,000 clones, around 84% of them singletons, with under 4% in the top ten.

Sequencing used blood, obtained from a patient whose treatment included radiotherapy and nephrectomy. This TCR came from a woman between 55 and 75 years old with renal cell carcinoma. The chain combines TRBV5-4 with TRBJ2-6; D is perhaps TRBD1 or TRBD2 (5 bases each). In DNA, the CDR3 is TGTGCCAGCAGCCTGGGACCAGAAGGGGCCAACGTCCTGACTTTC. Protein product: CASSLGPEGANVLTF.